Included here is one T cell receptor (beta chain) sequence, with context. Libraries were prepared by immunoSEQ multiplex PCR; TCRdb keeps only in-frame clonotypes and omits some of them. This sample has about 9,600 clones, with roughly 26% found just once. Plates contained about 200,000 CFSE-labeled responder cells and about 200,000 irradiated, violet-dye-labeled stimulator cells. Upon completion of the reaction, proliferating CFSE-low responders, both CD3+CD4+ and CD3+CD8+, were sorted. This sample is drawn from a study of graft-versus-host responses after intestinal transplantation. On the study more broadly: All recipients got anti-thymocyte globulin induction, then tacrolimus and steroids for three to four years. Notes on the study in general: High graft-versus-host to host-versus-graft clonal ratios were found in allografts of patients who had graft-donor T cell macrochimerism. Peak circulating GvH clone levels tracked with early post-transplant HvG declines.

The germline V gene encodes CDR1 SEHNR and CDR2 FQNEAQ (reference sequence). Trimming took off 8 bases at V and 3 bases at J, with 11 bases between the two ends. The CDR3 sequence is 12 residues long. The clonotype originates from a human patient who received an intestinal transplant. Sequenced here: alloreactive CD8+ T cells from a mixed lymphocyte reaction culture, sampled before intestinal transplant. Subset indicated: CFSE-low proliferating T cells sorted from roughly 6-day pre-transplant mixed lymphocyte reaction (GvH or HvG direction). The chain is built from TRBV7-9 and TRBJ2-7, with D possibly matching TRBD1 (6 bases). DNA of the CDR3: TGTGCCAGCGAACAAGGGGGCTACGAGCAGTACTTC. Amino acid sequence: CASEQGGYEQYF.